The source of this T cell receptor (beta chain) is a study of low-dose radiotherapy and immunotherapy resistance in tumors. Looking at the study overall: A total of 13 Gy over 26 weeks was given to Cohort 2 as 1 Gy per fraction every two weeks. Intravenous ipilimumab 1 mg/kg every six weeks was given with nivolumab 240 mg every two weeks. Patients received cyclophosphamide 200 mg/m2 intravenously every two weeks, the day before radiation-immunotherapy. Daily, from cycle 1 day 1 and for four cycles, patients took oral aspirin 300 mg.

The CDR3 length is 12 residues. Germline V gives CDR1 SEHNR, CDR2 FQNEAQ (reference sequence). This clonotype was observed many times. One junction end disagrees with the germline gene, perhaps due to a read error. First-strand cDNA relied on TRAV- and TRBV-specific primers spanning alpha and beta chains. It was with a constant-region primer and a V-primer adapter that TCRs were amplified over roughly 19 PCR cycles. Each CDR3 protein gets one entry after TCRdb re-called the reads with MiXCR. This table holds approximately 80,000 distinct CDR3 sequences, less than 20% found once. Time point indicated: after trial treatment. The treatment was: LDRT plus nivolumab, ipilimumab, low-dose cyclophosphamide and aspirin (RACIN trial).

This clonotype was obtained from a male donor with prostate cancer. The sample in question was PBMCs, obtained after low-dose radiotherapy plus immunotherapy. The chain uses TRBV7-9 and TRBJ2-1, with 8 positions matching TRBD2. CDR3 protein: CASTIPGLGPVF. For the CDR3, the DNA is TGTGCCAGCACCATACCGGGACTAGGGCCAGTCTTC.